The rows below give T cell receptor beta chains drawn from one sample of a study of blood T cell repertoires in COVID-19. The repertoire was sequenced with immunoSEQ multiplex PCR; TCRdb's copy has only in-frame clones and lacks some. The sample includes roughly 200,000 clones, 70% to 90% of them seen just once. The specimen sequenced was peripheral blood. The receptors were gathered from a man between 60 and 75 years old with active or convalescent COVID-19. CDR3s include the opening cysteine and the closing phenylalanine or tryptophan. A D gene is named only where the DNA matches it firmly. Clone size appears in some rows only: once, few, many, or a class for an expanded clone.

NA	TRBV29-1	TRBJ1-2	few	TGCAGCGTTCGGACAGTAAACTATGGCTACACCTTC	CSVRTVNYGYTF
TRBD2	TRBV11-2	TRBJ2-7	NA	TGTGCCAGCAGCTCGAGCGGGGGGGCCGACGAGCAGTACTTC	CASSSSGGADEQYF
NA	TRBV14	TRBJ2-7	NA	TGTGCCAGCAGCCAAGCCACCTACTACGAGCAGTACTTC	CASSQATYYEQYF
TRBD1	TRBV4-1	TRBJ1-1	NA	TGCGCCAGCAGCCAAGAGGGACAGGGGGCGGGCGAGAAAGCTTTCTTT	CASSQEGQGAGEKAFF
TRBD1	TRBV11-3	TRBJ2-1	NA	TGTGCCAGCAGCCCACGGGGACAGGGGAACAATGAGCAGTTCTTC	CASSPRGQGNNEQFF
NA	TRBV29-1	TRBJ2-7	NA	TGCAGCGCTATGGGGGGAGGCACCTACGAGCAGTACTTC	CSAMGGGTYEQYF
NA	TRBV12-3/TRBV12-4	TRBJ2-2	NA	TGTGCCAGCACCCCCTCGAACACCGGGGAGCTGTTTTTT	CASTPSNTGELFF
NA	TRBV7-9	TRBJ2-5	NA	TGTGCCAGCAGCACAGGGTTGGGAGAGACCCAGTACTTC	CASSTGLGETQYF
TRBD1	TRBV10-3	TRBJ1-2	few	TGTGCCATCAGTGTGGGAAGACAGGGCGAGTATGGCTACACCTTC	CAISVGRQGEYGYTF
NA	TRBV5-1	TRBJ1-1	NA	TGCGCCAGCAGACCCACTCAGGGGCCTGAAGCTTTCTTT	CASRPTQGPEAFF
NA	TRBV11-2	TRBJ1-1	NA	TGTGCCAGCAGCGCGGGACTCAGGAACACTGAAGCTTTCTTT	CASSAGLRNTEAFF
TRBD1	TRBV6-5	TRBJ1-1	NA	TGTGCCAGCAGTCAGAGGGACAGGGAAACTGAAGCTTTCTTT	CASSQRDRETEAFF
TRBD1	TRBV2	TRBJ1-1	NA	TGTGCCAGCAGTTTACTGGACAGGGAGGGCGCCGAAGCTTTCTTT	CASSLLDREGAEAFF
TRBD1	TRBV6-5	TRBJ1-1	NA	TGTGCCAGCAGTTACTCCTGGACAGGGGAGGGTGAAGCTTTCTTT	CASSYSWTGEGEAFF
NA	TRBV12-3/TRBV12-4	TRBJ2-2	NA	TGTGCCAGCAGCTCAGGTACCGGGGAGCTGTTTTTT	CASSSGTGELFF
TRBD1	TRBV2	TRBJ1-5	NA	TGTGCCAGCAACGGCCGACAGGGCTCCTCGGGCAATCAGCCCCAGCATTTT	CASNGRQGSSGNQPQHF
NA	TRBV1	TRBJ1-1	NA	TGCACCAGCAGCCAAGTGCAGGGGGCGCGGGACACTGAAGCTTTCTTT	CTSSQVQGARDTEAFF
NA	TRBV5-4	TRBJ2-5	NA	TGTGCCAGCAGCGACCAGGGCGCCGGTGGGGAGACCCAGTACTTC	CASSDQGAGGETQYF
NA	TRBV15	TRBJ1-5	NA	TGTGCCACCAGCAGAGATTCGGGGGGCTCGAGTCAGCCCCAGCATTTT	CATSRDSGGSSQPQHF
NA	TRBV4-2	TRBJ1-5	NA	TGTGCCAGCAGCCAAGATGAGCACGGGTCAAATCAGCCCCAGCATTTT	CASSQDEHGSNQPQHF
TRBD2	TRBV7-9	TRBJ2-1	NA	TGTGCCAGCGGGGGGGTGTATGAGCAGTTCTTC	CASGGVYEQFF
TRBD2	TRBV4-2	TRBJ2-3	NA	TGTGCCAGCAGCCAAGCCCCTCCTACGGGGGGGGCTCAAGATACGCAGTATTTT	CASSQAPPTGGAQDTQYF
NA	TRBV7-9	TRBJ1-2	NA	TGTGCCAGCAGCCAACAGGGAGTGGATGGCTACACCTTC	CASSQQGVDGYTF
TRBD2	TRBV4-2	TRBJ2-2	NA	TGTGCCAGCAGCCAAGTTCCCGGACTAGCAATATCGGGGGAGCTGTTTTTT	CASSQVPGLAISGELFF
NA	TRBV6-6	TRBJ2-2	NA	TGTGCCAGCAGACGCCGGGACACGAACACCGGGGAGCTGTTTTTT	CASRRRDTNTGELFF